Sequencing of this T cell receptor (beta chain) was carried out in a study of T-cell memory formation after mild COVID-19. For the study at large: Clusters were largely donor specific.

From the 5' RACE reads, TCRdb called clonotypes with MiXCR, one entry per CDR3 protein. This repertoire shows 400,000 to 550,000 distinct CDR3 sequences, about 23% found once; its top ten account for around 13%. The CDR3 length is 15 residues. V lost 2 bases to trimming and J lost 9 bases, with 17 bases between them. CDR1 and CDR2 from the germline V gene are MGHRA and YSYEKL. General study points: The authors did not confirm SARS-CoV-2 specificity of second-wave clones peaking day 37.

A remark on this clonotype: No antigen is known for it.

The chain combines TRBV4-1 with TRBJ2-4; D may correspond to TRBD1 or TRBD2 (5 bases each). This clonotype was sampled from an adult woman who had mild COVID-19 (a few samples of this study predate the infection). Cell type and time point are not known. Sequencing input: PBMCs or a T cell subset sorted from them (not recorded which). In DNA form, the CDR3 reads TGCGCCAGCAGCCAATTTTGGGGGAGTAAGGGCATTCAGTACTTC. Residues: CASSQFWGSKGIQYF.